This T cell receptor (beta chain) stems from a study of T-cell memory formation after mild COVID-19. The CDR3 totals 14 residues. Trimming took 6 bases from V and 2 from J, leaving 11 bases between them. Looked up from germline, CDR1 is MNHNS and CDR2 is SASEGT. TCRdb re-analysed the 5' RACE reads in MiXCR, keeping a single row per CDR3 protein. The table lists approximately 430,000 distinct CDR3 sequences, around 22% of them singletons. What was sequenced was PBMCs or a T cell subset sorted from them (not recorded which). The clonotype was recovered from an adult woman who had mild COVID-19 (a few samples of this study predate the infection). Cell type and time point are not known. V and J are TRBV6-1 and TRBJ1-5; D is possibly TRBD1 (6 bases). CDR3 bases: TGTGCCAGCAGCACACAGGGAGGCAATCAGCCCCAGCATTTT. Amino acids: CASSTQGGNQPQHF.